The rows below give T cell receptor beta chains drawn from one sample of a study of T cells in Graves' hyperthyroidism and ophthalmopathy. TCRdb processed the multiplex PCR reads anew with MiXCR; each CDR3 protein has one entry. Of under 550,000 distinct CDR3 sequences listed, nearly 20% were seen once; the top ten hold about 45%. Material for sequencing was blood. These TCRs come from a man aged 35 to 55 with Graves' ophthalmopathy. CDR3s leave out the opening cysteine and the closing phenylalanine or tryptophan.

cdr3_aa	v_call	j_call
ASSKGGQPQH	TRBV28	TRBJ1-5
ASSFQGFSYNEQF	TRBV5-8	TRBJ2-1
SATPTSQGSSAF	TRBV20-1	TRBJ1-1
ASSEGLAGVYEQY	TRBV2	TRBJ2-7
ASSQDYASEQY	TRBV4-2	TRBJ2-7
ASSGFGTGFTEAF	TRBV6-1	TRBJ1-1
ASSLLGETNTGELF	TRBV7-9	TRBJ2-2
ASSLDPFEQF	TRBV7-8	TRBJ2-1
ASSWTSTTRYRNEQF	TRBV5-1	TRBJ2-1
ASSPPGRRPRIT	TRBV7-9	TRBJ1-2
ASGTGNLYEQY	TRBV28	TRBJ2-7
ASSEGGRVFETQY	TRBV6-1	TRBJ2-5
ASSPPGLAGGPKDTQY	TRBV7-9	TRBJ2-3
ASSPSSNQPQH	TRBV18	TRBJ1-5
SAPIAVSSYEQY	TRBV20-1	TRBJ2-7
SVASGGAGRTQY	TRBV29-1	TRBJ2-5
ASSPLGTGGNQPQH	TRBV2	TRBJ1-5
ASSQVTLGGLGETQY	TRBV4-1	TRBJ2-5
ASGSGTQPQH	TRBV6-2/TRBV6-3	TRBJ1-5
ASSSGTGKAF	TRBV7-2	TRBJ1-1
ASSPRGGANVLT	TRBV11-2	TRBJ2-6
ASSGPGQGDEQY	TRBV7-6	TRBJ2-7
ATSDQDYEQY	TRBV24-1	TRBJ2-7
ASRKGLAGGSQETQY	TRBV6-1	TRBJ2-5
AWGTGPYEQY	TRBV30	TRBJ2-7
AWSRSRDGMNTEAF	TRBV30	TRBJ1-1
ASSSGGPGYNEQY	TRBV7-3	-
ASSHQGIGEKLF	TRBV7-9	TRBJ1-4
ASSVDRLFEQY	TRBV2	TRBJ2-7
ASTPRDRTYEQY	TRBV7-9	TRBJ2-7
SALESGTRAF	TRBV20-1	TRBJ1-1